The T cell receptor (beta chain) under discussion was sequenced for a study of shared clonotypes between healthy human individuals. Across the whole study: Donors were two women and a few men aged 18 to 49.

About this clone itself: Its cognate antigen is unknown.

Positive CCR7 selection of CD45RO-negative cells yielded the naive CD8 cells, and terminally differentiated effector memory CD45RA+ cells were excluded. Study results and caveats: Generation of non-shared clonotypes was less probable than generation of clonotypes shared by all four donors.

Trimming removed 4 bases from V and 5 bases from J; junction bases left unmatched: 7. The CDR3 extends over 15 amino acids. CDR1 SGHDN and CDR2 FVKESK come from the germline V gene. Clones were sequenced by immunoSEQ multiplex PCR, and TCRdb holds only the in-frame ones, with some missing. The sample records some 2,100,000 clones, just over 90% being singletons. V is TRBV14 and J is TRBJ2-5; 10 bases are a match to TRBD2. The TCR sequence derives from a man aged 18 to 30 in good health. Some clones in this sample may be carry-over from other donors' samples. The sample taken for sequencing was naive CD8+ T cells from PBMCs. The CDR3 region has the DNA TGTGCCAGCAGCCTTCTAGCGGGAGTCGGGGAGACCCAGTACTTC. Its protein product is CASSLLAGVGETQYF.